This T cell receptor beta chain was identified in a study of blood T cell repertoires in COVID-19. Study-level information: Acute and convalescent COVID-19 samples came from the United States, Italy and Spain. PBMCs, B-cell-depleted T cells, or T cells provided the cDNA or gDNA that made up the material.

Per the original data handling: Cell counts per sample came from amplifying reference gene primers. Profiling relied on immunoSEQ multiplex PCR, and the TCRdb table lists in-frame clones only, not all of them. V and J calls and clone size follow that table, whereas D and trimming were derived from the DNA. In the table there are some 150,000 clones, 80% to 90% of which are singletons. V shed 2 bases, J shed 10 bases, and the junction held 15 bases outside the gene matches. This CDR3 is 18 amino acids long. CDR1 SGHTA and CDR2 FQGNSA come from the germline V gene. Sequencing used peripheral blood. The rearrangement links TRBV7-2 to TRBJ1-6, with TRBD1 identical over 9 bases. The sequence came from a woman aged 45-65 years in a cohort sampled during active or convalescent COVID-19. The CDR3 DNA reads TGTGCCAGCAGCTTACTTCCTCTAACCGGGACAGGGAAATCACCCCTCCACTTT. This sequence encodes CASSLLPLTGTGKSPLHF.